A single sample gave rise to the 30 T cell receptor beta chains below, sequenced in a study of blood T cell repertoires in COVID-19. Measured with immunoSEQ multiplex PCR; TCRdb has only the in-frame clones, and not every one. The sample lists under 350,000 clones, roughly nine tenths occurring once. The sequencing sample was made of peripheral blood. The receptors originated from a woman aged 25 to 45 with COVID-19, enrolled during active disease.

Points on this clone: An end of the junction differs from the germline gene, which may be a read error. The V gene is TRBV18, the J gene TRBJ1-3; D gene unclear. This CDR3 is built from 16 residues. CDR1 KGHSH and CDR2 LQKENI come from the germline V gene. The CDR3 sequence: CAGSPPSRSSGNTIYF. CDR3 coding DNA: TGTGCCGGCTCACCTCCATCGAGGAGCTCTGGAAACACCATATATTTT.

The chain couples TRBV6-5 to TRBJ1-6; D not certain. The V and J ends lost 6 bases and 3 bases respectively, with 12 bases between them. The germline CDR1 and CDR2 sequences are MNHEY and SVGAGI. The CDR3 totals 15 residues. The CDR3 bases are TGTGCCAGCAGGGCAGAACGAGGCTATAATTCACCCCTCCACTTT. This gives the protein CASRAERGYNSPLHF.

This clone has only a few counts. This chain joins TRBV3-1 (or the pseudogene TRBV3-2) and TRBJ1-6; D is uncertain. Germline CDR1 and CDR2: LGHDT and YNNKEL (reference sequence). V was trimmed by 0 bases and J by 11 bases, leaving 8 bases between them. The CDR3 is 13 residues long. CDR3 loop: CASSQEWEAPLHF. Here the CDR3 DNA reads TGTGCCAGCAGCCAAGAGTGGGAGGCACCCCTCCACTTT.

This chain uses TRBV6-1 with TRBJ2-1; possibly TRBD1 for D (6 bases). The V gene lost 1 base and the J gene lost 5 bases, with 18 bases spanning the gap. CDR1 MNHNS and CDR2 SASEGT come from the germline V gene. The CDR3 loop spans 17 amino acids. In DNA, the CDR3 is TGTGCCAGCAGTGAAGGGGGGTACAGGGACCTCCACAATGAGCAGTTCTTC. This encodes CASSEGGYRDLHNEQFF.

As DNA, the CDR3 is TGTGCCAGCAGCAGACGAACTAGCGGGGGGGCGGAGACCCAGTACTTC. It specifies CASSRRTSGGAETQYF. The rearrangement uses TRBV7-2 and TRBJ2-5, with TRBD2 matching 13 bases. The CDR3 spans 16 residues. V lost 5 bases and J lost 5; bases outside the gene matches: 8. Germline values: CDR1 SGHTA, CDR2 FQGNSA.

The chain uses TRBV19 and TRBJ2-2, with 11 bases aligning to TRBD2. This CDR3 has 14 amino acids. Germline V gives CDR1 LNHDA, CDR2 SQIVND (reference sequence). The trim removed 6 bases at V and 4 bases at J, leaving 1 base unmatched. The CDR3 here is CASRGLAGTGELFF. The CDR3 DNA is TGTGCCAGTAGAGGACTAGCGGGCACCGGGGAGCTGTTTTTT.

The genes are TRBV9 and TRBJ1-2; D unresolved. Trimming removed 0 bases from V and 4 bases from J, with 7 bases in between. Germline V gene lookup returns CDR1 SGDLS and CDR2 YYNGEE. The CDR3 length is 13 residues. This chain's CDR3 is CASSVGGFYGYTF. CDR3 coding DNA: TGTGCCAGCAGCGTAGGAGGTTTCTATGGCTACACCTTC.

The V gene is TRBV10-3, the J gene TRBJ2-3; 14 nucleotides line up with TRBD2. V trimming: 9 bases; J trimming: 0 bases; junction bases outside the gene matches: 5. Germline lookup yields CDR1 ENHRY and CDR2 SYGVKD. This CDR3 region has 16 residues. In nucleotides, the CDR3 is TGTGCCATGTCCGGACTAGCGGGGGGAAGCACAGATACGCAGTATTTT. Translated, it gives CAMSGLAGGSTDTQYF.

This clone was seen just once. The CDR3 DNA sequence: TGTGCCAGCAGCTGGGGCCTAGGCTACACCTTC. Translation gives CASSWGLGYTF. The chain links TRBV7-9 to TRBJ1-2; possible D gene TRBD1, 5 bases. From germline, CDR1 is SEHNR and CDR2 FQNEAQ (reference sequence). The CDR3 totals 11 residues. Trimming pared 4 bases from V and 8 bases from J, leaving 8 bases between.

The rearrangement joins TRBV11-2 to TRBJ1-2, with 8 bases fitting TRBD1. V was clipped by 4 bases and J by 4 bases; unmatched bases: 20. CDR1 and CDR2 (germline): SGHAT, FQNNGV. The length of the CDR3 is 19 residues. The CDR3 DNA reads TGTGCCAGCAGCTCTCCTTCACGGGGCTCCGGACAGGGCTTCTATGGCTACACCTTC. Translating it yields CASSSPSRGSGQGFYGYTF.

The rearrangement links TRBV4-3 to TRBJ1-6, with TRBD1 as a possible D gene (6 bases). Germline CDR1 and CDR2: LGHNA and YSLEER. V gave up 0 bases and J gave up 10 bases, with 7 bases separating them. The length of the CDR3 is 13 residues. This CDR3 reads CASSQEGGSPLHF. In nucleotides, the CDR3 is TGCGCCAGCAGCCAAGAAGGGGGATCACCCCTCCACTTT.

This clone was seen a few times. J is TRBJ2-7 and V is TRBV6-5, with D possibly being TRBD1 (6 bases). V lost 4 bases, J lost 6 bases, and 13 bases lay in between. CDR3 length equals 13 residues. Germline V gives CDR1 MNHEY, CDR2 SVGAGI. CDR3 nucleotide sequence: TGTGCCAGCAGTTTGGGCACAGGGACCGAGCAGTACGTC. The encoded protein is CASSLGTGTEQYV.

The V and J genes are TRBV3-1 (or the pseudogene TRBV3-2) and TRBJ2-2; weak D call: TRBD1 (6 bases). The V end lost 4 bases, the J end lost 7 bases, and 10 bases lay between the germline ends. Germline CDR1 reads LGHDT; CDR2 reads YNNKEL (reference sequence). The CDR3 contains 13 residues. The CDR3 sequence: CASSRKGDGELFF. DNA of the CDR3: TGTGCCAGCAGCCGAAAGGGGGACGGGGAGCTGTTTTTT.

The chain has TRBV7-9 and TRBJ2-2; 8 bases align to TRBD2. Losses at the gene ends were 5 bases for V and 6 bases for J; bases not matched to a gene: 2. The CDR3 sequence is 13 residues long. Germline V gene lookup returns CDR1 SEHNR and CDR2 FQNEAQ (reference sequence). The CDR3 loop is CASSPGGPGELFF. CDR3 nucleotides: TGTGCCAGCAGCCCGGGGGGGCCCGGGGAGCTGTTTTTT.

The chain couples TRBV28 to TRBJ2-7; the match to TRBD1 covers 7 bases. V shed 5 bases, J shed 2 bases, and the junction held 6 bases outside the gene matches. Looked up from germline, CDR1 is MDHEN and CDR2 is SYDVKM. This CDR3 has 14 amino acids. The CDR3 here is CASSLGTATYEQYV. The DNA of the CDR3 is TGTGCCAGCAGTCTAGGGACAGCCACCTACGAGCAGTACGTC.

This chain connects TRBV12-3 or TRBV12-4 to TRBJ2-5; no clear D. This CDR3 is built from 13 residues. Trimming left V 5 bases short and J 3 bases short, with 10 bases between. The CDR3 is CASSPHPKETQYF. CDR3 nucleotides: TGTGCCAGCAGTCCACACCCCAAAGAGACCCAGTACTTC.

This sequence joins TRBV4-1 and TRBJ1-1, with a weak D call TRBD1 (5 bases). The germline V and J ends were trimmed by 1 base and 5 bases, with 11 bases remaining between them. CDR3 length equals 14 residues. Looked up from germline, CDR1 is MGHRA and CDR2 is YSYEKL. CDR3 bases: TGCGCCAGCAGCCAAGTAGGGGATTCGACTGAAGCTTTCTTT. It encodes CASSQVGDSTEAFF.

V gene TRBV4-1 combines with J gene TRBJ2-7; no definite D call. CDR1 is MGHRA, CDR2 YSYEKL, per germline. Trimming took off 1 base at V and 0 bases at J, with 7 bases between the two ends. The CDR3 spans 14 residues. DNA for the CDR3: TGCGCCAGCAGCCAAGTCGGGTTCTCCTACGAGCAGTACTTC. Translated, it gives CASSQVGFSYEQYF.

The chain joins TRBV18 to TRBJ2-3; 7 nucleotides match TRBD1. The CDR3 runs to 15 residues. With V trimmed by 3 bases and J by 2 bases, 5 bases remained unmatched. Germline CDR1 and CDR2: KGHSH and LQKENI. CDR3 coding DNA: TGTGCCAGCTCACCCCCGGGACAGCTCACAGATACGCAGTATTTT. Translation gives CASSPPGQLTDTQYF.

This chain links TRBV5-1 with TRBJ2-3; TRBD1 might be the D (6 bases). Germline-derived CDR1 and CDR2 are SGHRS and YFSETQ. The CDR3 loop spans 16 amino acids. Deletions cut 0 bases from V and 1 base from J, with 12 bases between. The DNA for the CDR3 is TGCGCCAGCAGCTTGGTAGCAGGGGCAGGCACAGATACGCAGTATTTT. This gives the protein CASSLVAGAGTDTQYF.

Comments on this clone: The same CDR3 arises from other DNA sequences in this sample as well. The rearrangement links TRBV9 to TRBJ2-5; no firm D call. Trimming shortened V by 0 bases and J by 1 base, and 4 bases separated the two germline ends. In germline, CDR1 is SGDLS, CDR2 YYNGEE. The CDR3 is made up of 13 amino acids. This chain's CDR3 is CASSVASQETQYF. DNA for the CDR3: TGTGCCAGCAGCGTAGCTAGCCAAGAGACCCAGTACTTC.

This clone occurred once. V gene TRBV11-3 combines with J gene TRBJ2-5; 7 nucleotides match TRBD1. V was clipped by 8 bases and J by 1 base; unmatched bases: 7. Germline V lookup: CDR1 SGHNT, CDR2 YENEEA. The CDR3 has 14 amino acids. The CDR3 is CASAQTGIQETQYF. The CDR3 coding sequence is TGTGCCAGCGCCCAGACAGGGATCCAAGAGACCCAGTACTTC.

This clone was observed a single time. Its ends do not fully match the called genes, so a read error is possible. The chain recombines TRBV7-7 with TRBJ2-1, with D perhaps given as TRBD1 or TRBD2 (6 bases each). Germline V gene data show CDR1 as SSHAT and CDR2 as FNYEAQ (reference sequence). The CDR3 length is 16 residues. The CDR3 protein is CASSLAVGGSYNEQFF. DNA for the CDR3: TGTGCTAGCAGCTTAGCGGTAGGGGGATCCTACAATGAGCAGTTCTTC.

This chain joins TRBV7-2 and TRBJ2-5; no clear D. V was shortened by 5 bases and J by 5 bases, with 15 bases between the two germline ends. Germline V lookup: CDR1 SGHTA, CDR2 FQGNSA. There are 14 residues in the CDR3. The CDR3, as DNA: TGTGCCAGCAGCCTGGCCGGCCCCGGGGAGACCCAGTACTTC. Its protein product is CASSLAGPGETQYF. Looking up the rest from reference TRBV7-2 and TRBJ2-5 gives the full variable domain: GAGVSQSPSNKVTEKGKDVELRCDPISGHTALYWYRQSLGQGLEFLIYFQGNSAPDKSGLPSDRFSAERTGGSVSTLTIQRTQQEDSAVYLCASSLAGPGETQYFGPGTRLLVL.

The chain carries TRBV18 and TRBJ2-5, with a weak D call TRBD2 (6 bases). The V gene lost 6 bases and the J gene lost 5 bases, with 13 bases spanning the gap. The CDR3 totals 13 residues. Germline CDR1 reads KGHSH; CDR2 reads LQKENI. The CDR3 protein is CASSPGEAETQYF. The CDR3 DNA reads TGTGCCAGCTCCCCGGGGGAGGCTGAGACCCAGTACTTC.

This chain uses TRBV2 with TRBJ1-2, with 10 positions matching TRBD1. Germline values: CDR1 SNHLY, CDR2 FYNNEI. CDR3 length: 15 residues. V gave up 3 bases and J gave up 4 bases; unmatched junction bases: 5. The CDR3 DNA follows: TGTGCCAGCAGTGACTGGGACAGGGGTCTCTATGGCTACACCTTC. Protein: CASSDWDRGLYGYTF.

V usage is TRBV6-2 or TRBV6-3 and J usage is TRBJ1-1, with TRBD1 as a possible D gene (5 bases). Per the germline V gene, CDR1 is MNHEY and CDR2 is SVGEGT. The germline V and J ends were trimmed by 1 base and 0 bases, with 9 bases remaining between them. The CDR3 runs 15 residues. The CDR3 sequence is CASSYLLGLNTEAFF. The CDR3 DNA reads as TGTGCCAGCAGTTACTTACTGGGGCTGAACACTGAAGCTTTCTTT.

The count of this clone is one. This sequence joins TRBV5-5 and TRBJ1-1, with TRBD1 matching over 9 bases. With 5 bases clipped from V and 1 base from J, the junction kept 9 bases outside the gene matches. Germline V gene lookup returns CDR1 SGHKS and CDR2 YYEKEE (reference sequence). CDR3 length: 16 residues. CDR3 loop: CASRKGTGWRNTEAFF. The DNA for the CDR3 is TGTGCCAGCAGAAAAGGGACAGGGTGGCGGAACACTGAAGCTTTCTTT.

As DNA, the CDR3 is TGCAGCGGTCACAGGGGCTCCTACAATGAGCAGTTCTTC. It yields the protein CSGHRGSYNEQFF. This sequence joins TRBV29-1 and TRBJ2-1; 7 nucleotides match TRBD1. CDR1 and CDR2 from the germline V gene are SQVTM and ANQGSEA. This CDR3 is built from 13 residues. The junction had 3 bases not matched to a gene; V was cut back by 7 bases and J by 0 bases.

V and J are TRBV6-4 and TRBJ2-3; 12 nucleotides line up with TRBD2. Germline assignment: CDR1 MRHNA and CDR2 SNTAGT. The CDR3 totals 15 residues. The V gene end was trimmed by 4 bases and the J gene end by 6 bases; junction bases not matched to a gene: 5. The CDR3 is CASSASGGAPDTQYF. DNA for the CDR3: TGTGCCAGCAGTGCTAGCGGGGGGGCCCCCGATACGCAGTATTTT.